Following are 27 T cell receptor beta chains from one sample sequenced in a study of cytomegalovirus exposure and HLA in healthy donors. PCR used 60 Vbeta primers and 13 Jbeta primers. Produced via immunoSEQ multiplex PCR; TCRdb's table is partial and in-frame only. Of about 98,000 clones listed, more than 60% were seen once; the top ten hold 2.5%. The material sequenced was PBMCs. The receptor source for this set is a man aged 50 to 60 in good health and CMV-seronegative.

The chain combines TRBV2 with TRBJ1-6, with 9 bases matching TRBD1. CDR1 and CDR2 from the germline V gene are SNHLY and FYNNEI. V lost 9 bases, J lost 8 bases, and 8 bases stayed unmatched. The length of the CDR3 is 14 residues. The CDR3 protein is CARQGAGGDSPLHF. DNA of the CDR3: TGTGCCAGACAGGGGGCTGGCGGTGATTCACCCCTCCACTTT. Full variable domain (missing parts from reference TRBV2 and TRBJ1-6): EPEVTQTPSHQVTQMGQEVILRCVPISNHLYFYWYRQILGQKVEFLVSFYNNEISEKSEIFDDQFSVERPDGSNFTLKIRSTKLEDSAMYFCARQGAGGDSPLHFGNGTRLTVT.

V and J are TRBV19 and TRBJ2-5; possibly TRBD2 for D (6 bases). With 3 bases removed from V and 5 bases from J, the gap between germline ends came to 16 bases. Germline V lookup: CDR1 LNHDA, CDR2 SQIVND (reference sequence). This CDR3 comprises 15 residues. CDR3 amino acids: CASSMRESGFETQYF. The CDR3 DNA reads as TGTGCCAGTAGTATGCGGGAATCTGGGTTTGAGACCCAGTACTTC.

This clone was observed a single time. The CDR3 loop is CAISPDRGHQPQHF. The CDR3 DNA follows: TGTGCCATCAGTCCGGACAGGGGGCATCAGCCCCAGCATTTT. The rearrangement uses TRBV10-3 and TRBJ1-5, with TRBD1 matching 11 bases. The CDR3 length is 14 residues. Per germline, CDR1 ENHRY and CDR2 SYGVKD. Losses at the gene ends were 5 bases for V and 5 bases for J; bases not matched to a gene: 2.

This chain connects TRBV5-6 to TRBJ2-7; 10 nucleotides line up with TRBD2. Germline CDR1 and CDR2: SGHDT and YYEEEE. J was trimmed by 4 bases and V by 2 bases; bases with no gene match: 15. The CDR3 runs 18 residues. The CDR3 loop is CASSLAGGLGAFSYEQYF. The CDR3 bases are TGTGCCAGCAGCTTAGCGGGGGGGTTAGGTGCGTTTTCTTACGAGCAGTACTTC.

This clone appeared a single time. This chain uses TRBV29-1 with TRBJ2-3, with a possible D match to TRBD2 (5 bases). The germline V and J ends were trimmed by 2 bases and 1 base, with 7 bases remaining between them. Germline V gene lookup returns CDR1 SQVTM and CDR2 ANQGSEA. CDR3 length equals 13 residues. CDR3 nucleotides: TGCAGCGTTGAACGGACTGGCACAGATACGCAGTATTTT. The encoded protein is CSVERTGTDTQYF.

This clone is a singleton in its sample. The chain uses TRBV5-4 and TRBJ2-7; 7 bases map to TRBD1. The germline CDR1 and CDR2 sequences are SGHNT and YYREEE (reference sequence). The CDR3 has 13 residues. The ends lost 4 bases at V and 6 bases at J; junction bases unmatched: 7. CDR3 DNA: TGTGCCAGCAGCCTGATGACAGGGACCGAGCAGTACTTC. Translated, it gives CASSLMTGTEQYF.

The chain links TRBV18 to TRBJ2-5; D may be TRBD1 (5 bases). Trimming removed 6 bases at V and 5 bases at J, with 19 bases between. This CDR3 has 15 residues. Germline V CDR1 and CDR2: KGHSH, LQKENI. This CDR3 is CASSPRRDSWETQYF. For the CDR3, the DNA is TGTGCCAGCTCCCCGCGGAGAGACAGCTGGGAGACCCAGTACTTC.

The rearrangement links TRBV9 to TRBJ2-2, with 8 bases matching TRBD2. Unmatched junction bases numbered 10, after V lost 6 bases and J lost 3 bases. This CDR3 has 16 residues. Germline CDR1 reads SGDLS; CDR2 reads YYNGEE. The CDR3 region is CASTPFGRADTGELFF. In nucleotides, the CDR3 is TGTGCCAGCACCCCATTCGGGAGGGCGGACACCGGGGAGCTGTTTTTT.

J is TRBJ1-4 and V is TRBV29-1; tentative D call: TRBD1 (6 bases). The V end lost 3 bases, the J end lost 10 bases, and 21 bases lay between the germline ends. In germline, CDR1 is SQVTM, CDR2 ANQGSEA. This CDR3 region has 15 residues. The CDR3: CSVESITGYYPKLFF. The DNA of the CDR3 is TGCAGCGTTGAGAGTATTACAGGGTACTACCCAAAACTGTTTTTT.

CDR3 nucleotide sequence: TGCGCCAGCAGCCGTGGGACCGGGACTAGCGCCTACAATGAGCAGTTCTTC. Translation gives CASSRGTGTSAYNEQFF. This rearrangement joins TRBV4-1 to TRBJ2-1; 10 nucleotides agree with TRBD2. CDR3 length equals 17 residues. Germline V gives CDR1 MGHRA, CDR2 YSYEKL. Trimming removed 4 bases from V and 2 bases from J; junction bases left unmatched: 8.

This clone was seen a single time. At the DNA level, this CDR3 is encoded by other sequences in the same sample as well. This rearrangement joins TRBV18 to TRBJ2-1; 10 bases agree with TRBD1. Looked up from germline, CDR1 is KGHSH and CDR2 is LQKENI. This CDR3 spans 15 amino acids. Trimming took 5 bases from V and 8 from J; bases not matched to a gene: 9. CDR3 sequence reads: CASSSERTGGYEQFF. DNA for the CDR3: TGTGCCAGCTCATCCGAAAGGACAGGGGGATATGAGCAGTTCTTC.

The V gene is TRBV27, the J gene TRBJ2-5; D ambiguous. V lost 1 base and J lost 6, with 9 bases in between. Germline V gene data show CDR1 as MNHEY and CDR2 as SMNVEV (reference sequence). The CDR3 runs to 13 residues. The CDR3 region has the DNA TGTGCCAGCAGTTTATGGTTCAGGAAGACCCAGTACTTC. Translated, it gives CASSLWFRKTQYF.

J is TRBJ1-1 and V is TRBV25-1; 7 bases line up with TRBD1. This CDR3 comprises 15 residues. J lost 6 bases, V lost 3 bases, and 10 bases had no gene match. The germline V gene has CDR1 MGHDK and CDR2 SYGVNS. The CDR3 sequence: CASSEQGGGRSEAFF. In DNA, the CDR3 is TGTGCCAGCAGTGAGCAGGGGGGCGGCCGGTCTGAAGCTTTCTTT.

Turning to this clone: The junction departs from the called germline gene at one end, perhaps through a read error. The V call is TRBV7-7, the J call TRBJ2-5; D is possibly TRBD1 (6 bases). Germline lookup yields CDR1 SSHAT and CDR2 FNYEAQ (reference sequence). The length of the CDR3 is 16 residues. CDR3 protein: CASSLAPLGAGETQYF. The CDR3 region has the DNA TGTGCTAGCAGCTTAGCCCCACTGGGGGCAGGTGAGACCCAGTACTTC.

The chain has TRBV13 and TRBJ2-5, with a tentative D call TRBD1 (6 bases). Trimming removed 2 bases at V and 4 bases at J, with 8 bases between. The CDR3 covers 13 residues. Looked up from germline, CDR1 is PRHDT and CDR2 is FYEKMQ (reference sequence). The DNA of the CDR3 is TGTGCCAGCAGCTTATCAGGGGTAGAGACCCAGTACTTC. Its protein is CASSLSGVETQYF.

This clone was observed a handful of times. The chain combines TRBV28 with TRBJ2-1, with 7 bases that match TRBD2. The CDR3 sequence is 15 residues long. Germline values: CDR1 MDHEN, CDR2 SYDVKM. V gave up 5 bases and J gave up 5 bases; unmatched junction bases: 9. The CDR3 spells CASSNEGLHDNEQFF. The CDR3 DNA follows: TGTGCCAGCAGTAATGAGGGACTACACGACAATGAGCAGTTCTTC.

This clone came up once. The chain combines TRBV30 with TRBJ1-4; no clear D. Trimming took 3 bases from V and 3 from J, leaving 14 bases between them. The CDR3 covers 15 residues. Germline loops: CDR1 GTSNPN, CDR2 SVGIG (reference sequence). CDR3 sequence reads: CAWSPAGRANEKLFF. The CDR3 DNA sequence: TGTGCCTGGAGCCCTGCTGGGAGGGCTAATGAAAAACTGTTTTTT.

The rearrangement joins TRBV21-1 to TRBJ1-1; the table's D gene call, TRBD1, was not cross checked with the DNA. TRBV21-1 is listed as a pseudogene. The CDR3 has 15 amino acids. The CDR3 DNA reads TGTGCCAGCAGCAAAGAAGCCAGGGTGAACACTGAAGCTTTCTTT. It yields the protein CASSKEARVNTEAFF.

This chain joins TRBV10-3 and TRBJ1-4, with a weak D call TRBD1 (6 bases). This CDR3 contains 14 residues. Germline V gene lookup returns CDR1 ENHRY and CDR2 SYGVKD. V was trimmed by 6 bases and J by 5 bases, leaving 13 bases between them. The CDR3 region is CAISAGAANEKLFF. The CDR3, as DNA: TGTGCCATCAGCGCGGGGGCTGCCAATGAAAAACTGTTTTTT.

DNA of the CDR3: TGTGCCAGCAGCACCCGGACAGGTATGGATCAGCCCCAGCATTTT. Translated: CASSTRTGMDQPQHF. The chain links TRBV21-1 to TRBJ1-5; the tabulated D call, TRBD1, remains unverified against the DNA. TRBV21-1 is annotated as a pseudogene. The CDR3 covers 15 residues.

This clone came up a few times. V is TRBV9 and J is TRBJ1-5; D not certain. The V and J ends lost 7 bases and 0 bases respectively, with 17 bases between them. Germline V gene sequence: CDR1 SGDLS, CDR2 YYNGEE. The CDR3 runs 16 residues. This CDR3 is CASPPPEEYSNQPQHF. DNA for the CDR3: TGTGCCAGCCCCCCCCCGGAGGAGTATAGCAATCAGCCCCAGCATTTT.

The rearrangement links TRBV30 to TRBJ1-3; D might be TRBD1 (5 bases). The CDR3 consists of 16 residues. Germline V gene sequence: CDR1 GTSNPN, CDR2 SVGIG (reference sequence). Trimming stripped 0 bases from V and 2 bases from J, with 14 bases between. In DNA form, the CDR3 reads TGTGCCTGGAGTGTACGCCTGGGCAGGGCTGGAAACACCATATATTTT. Translated, it gives CAWSVRLGRAGNTIYF. The complete variable domain, with remaining parts taken from reference TRBV30 and TRBJ1-3, reads SQTIHQWPATLVQPVGSPLSLECTVEGTSNPNLYWYRQAAGRGLQLLFYSVGIGQISSEVPQNLSASRPQDRQFILSSKKLLLSDSGFYLCAWSVRLGRAGNTIYFGEGSWLTVV.

The chain uses TRBV5-1 and TRBJ2-3; 8 bases match TRBD2. Germline CDR1 reads SGHRS; CDR2 reads YFSETQ. The CDR3 runs 16 residues. V lost 1 base, J lost 10 bases, and 14 bases stayed unmatched. The CDR3 region has the DNA TGCGCCAGCAGCTTGTCCAGCGGGAGCACCAATCTCGCGCAGTATTTT. It encodes CASSLSSGSTNLAQYF.

The V and J genes are TRBV29-1 and TRBJ1-2, with a tentative D call TRBD1 (5 bases). Germline V gene sequence: CDR1 SQVTM, CDR2 ANQGSEA. The CDR3 consists of 12 residues. V was cut by 6 bases and J by 0 bases, with 8 bases left in between. For the CDR3, the DNA is TGCAGCGTGACAGTCGCTAACTATGGCTACACCTTC. Its protein product is CSVTVANYGYTF. The full variable domain, in which reference TRBV29-1 and TRBJ1-2 provide the parts outside the CDR3, is SAVISQKPSRDICQRGTSLTIQCQVDSQVTMMFWYRQQPGQSLTLIATANQGSEATYESGFVIDKFPISRPNLTFSTLTVSNMSPEDSSIYLCSVTVANYGYTFGSGTRLTVV.

The CDR3 sequence is CASSMGGTGSPLHF. CDR3 nucleotide sequence: TGCGCCAGCAGCATGGGAGGGACTGGGTCACCCCTCCACTTT. The chain employs TRBV5-1 and TRBJ1-6; D possibly corresponds to TRBD1 (5 bases). The germline V gene encodes CDR1 SGHRS and CDR2 YFSETQ. The CDR3 loop spans 14 amino acids. Trimming removed 4 bases from V and 10 bases from J, with 15 bases in between.

The chain combines TRBV2 with TRBJ2-7; D is uncertain. The CDR3 runs to 13 residues. CDR1 SNHLY and CDR2 FYNNEI come from the germline V gene. The V end was cut by 4 bases, the J end by 9 bases, with 16 bases between. The CDR3 reads CASSGMVLLPQYF. The CDR3 DNA reads as TGTGCCAGCAGTGGGATGGTTTTACTACCGCAGTACTTC.

The chain couples TRBV15 to TRBJ2-7; tentatively, D is TRBD2 (6 bases). V lost 1 base and J 1 base, leaving 11 bases between the germline ends. Germline CDR1 reads LNHNV; CDR2 reads YYDKDF (reference sequence). The CDR3 runs 15 residues. The CDR3, as DNA: TGTGCCACCAGCAGAGGCGGCGGGACTTCCTACGAGCAGTACTTC. Its protein product is CATSRGGGTSYEQYF.